This TCR beta chain was found in a study of cytomegalovirus exposure and HLA in healthy donors. As for the study in general: Across a few hundred genotyped donors, 81% landed in the Caucasian-associated ancestry cluster. Findings of the study overall: In a later analysis, the majority of CMV-associated beta chains seemingly showed HLA restriction. Common viral pathogens seemed, in a later analysis, to connect with several of the most significant clusters.

The primer mix had 60 Vbeta and 13 Jbeta primers. Assay used: immunoSEQ multiplex PCR; TCRdb lists only in-frame clones, some missing. The table for this sample gives around 70,000 clones. The CDR3 is 17 residues long. Trimming removed 3 bases from V and 0 bases from J, with 15 bases in between. Germline-derived CDR1 and CDR2 are LGHNA and YSLEER. Regarding this clone: Antigen specificity is unknown.

The sequencing sample was made of PBMCs. The clonotype originates from a middle-aged man in good health and CMV-seronegative. The gene calls are TRBV4-3 and TRBJ2-1; weak D call: TRBD1 (6 bases). DNA of the CDR3: TGCGCCAGCAGCCAGACCGTAGGGGGAAGCTCCTACAATGAGCAGTTCTTC. Translated: CASSQTVGGSSYNEQFF.